A single sample gave rise to the 8 T cell receptor beta chains below, sequenced in a study of T cells in Graves' hyperthyroidism and ophthalmopathy. The investigators amplified TCR beta CDR3 regions from RNA transcripts. Researchers ran a first-round RT-PCR on the TCR CDR3 using the HTBI primer set. TCRdb itself ran the multiplex PCR reads through MiXCR, one entry per CDR3 protein. The sample holds some 300,000 distinct CDR3 sequences, 10% to 15% seen once. The sequenced material came from blood. The receptors derive from a woman younger than 45 with Graves' hyperthyroidism that later progressed to Graves' ophthalmopathy.

This chain joins TRBV20-1 and TRBJ2-1, with TRBD2 matching over 9 bases. Trimming at V came to 4 bases and at J to 3 bases, leaving 7 bases not matched to a gene. There are 15 residues in the CDR3. Per the germline V gene, CDR1 is DFQATT and CDR2 is SNEGSKA (reference sequence). In DNA, the CDR3 is TGCAGTGCTACCCAGACTAGCGGAGTCTACAATGAGCAGTTCTTC. It encodes CSATQTSGVYNEQFF.

A note on this clonotype: A much larger clone lies a single base off, so this may be a read error. The chain uses TRBV6-5 and TRBJ1-5; no definite D call. CDR1 is MNHEY, CDR2 SVGAGI, per germline. This CDR3 has 15 residues. Trimming stripped 0 bases from V and 7 bases from J, with 13 bases between. CDR3 DNA sequence: TGTGCCAGCAGTTACTCAGGGATTCCTGCGCAGCCCCAGCATTTT. Amino acid sequence: CASSYSGIPAQPQHF.

This clonotype was picked up a small number of times. The J gene is TRBJ2-7, the V gene TRBV6-1, with 13 bases lining up with TRBD2. CDR3 length: 15 residues. J lost 4 bases, V lost 4 bases, and 4 bases had no gene match. CDR1 is MNHNS and CDR2 is SASEGT in the germline V gene. The CDR3 loop is CASSATSGRFYEQYF. CDR3 in DNA: TGTGCCAGCAGTGCGACTAGCGGGAGGTTTTACGAGCAGTACTTC.

This clonotype was seen ten or more times. The chain uses TRBV6-2 or TRBV6-3 and TRBJ1-2; D not resolved. The germline V gene encodes CDR1 MNHEY and CDR2 SVGEGT. CDR3 length: 14 amino acids. V was clipped by 6 bases and J by 5 bases, with 16 bases between them. The CDR3 here is CASSPLTAPYGYTF. The CDR3 DNA sequence: TGTGCCAGCAGCCCTCTGACGGCCCCGTATGGCTACACCTTC.

This clonotype occurred many times. V and J are TRBV30 and TRBJ2-1; D is ambiguous. Deletions cut 1 base from V and 5 bases from J, with 6 bases between. CDR1 and CDR2 from the germline V gene are GTSNPN and SVGIG (reference sequence). The CDR3 is 12 residues long. The CDR3 protein is CAWSGPHNEQFF. In DNA, the CDR3 is TGTGCCTGGAGTGGGCCTCACAATGAGCAGTTCTTC.

This clonotype was seen a handful of times. The chain is built from TRBV19 and TRBJ1-3; D is ambiguous. CDR1 is LNHDA, CDR2 SQIVND, per germline (reference sequence). V was clipped by 3 bases and J by 4 bases, with 7 bases between them. CDR3 size: 13 residues. CDR3 sequence reads: CASSIGRGNTIYF. The CDR3 nucleotides are TGTGCCAGTAGTATCGGGCGGGGAAACACCATATATTTT. Based on the CDR3 plus reference TRBV19 and TRBJ1-3, the full variable domain is DGGITQSPKYLFRKEGQNVTLSCEQNLNHDAMYWYRQDPGQGLRLIYYSQIVNDFQKGDIAEGYSVSREKKESFPLTVTSAQKNPTAFYLCASSIGRGNTIYFGEGSWLTVV.

This clonotype was detected a few times. A read error may explain this, as a much larger clone is one base away. The chain is built from TRBV27 and TRBJ1-2; the D gene is possibly TRBD1 (5 bases). This CDR3 is built from 15 residues. Deletions cut 5 bases from V and 2 bases from J, with 15 bases between. Germline V gene data show CDR1 as MNHEY and CDR2 as SMNVEV (reference sequence). The CDR3, as DNA: TGTGCCAGCAGTCCGCCGAGGGACCTCAACTATGGCTACACCTTC. Encoded protein: CASSPPRDLNYGYTF.

This clonotype was counted at least ten times. The V gene is TRBV20-1, the J gene TRBJ1-2, with D maybe TRBD1 (5 bases). The CDR3 has 13 residues. Germline V lookup: CDR1 DFQATT, CDR2 SNEGSKA (reference sequence). Trimming removed 6 bases from V and 4 bases from J, with 15 bases in between. Written as DNA, the CDR3 is TGCAGTGCCCGCGGGCAGGGTCCCTATGGCTACACCTTC. It yields the protein CSARGQGPYGYTF.